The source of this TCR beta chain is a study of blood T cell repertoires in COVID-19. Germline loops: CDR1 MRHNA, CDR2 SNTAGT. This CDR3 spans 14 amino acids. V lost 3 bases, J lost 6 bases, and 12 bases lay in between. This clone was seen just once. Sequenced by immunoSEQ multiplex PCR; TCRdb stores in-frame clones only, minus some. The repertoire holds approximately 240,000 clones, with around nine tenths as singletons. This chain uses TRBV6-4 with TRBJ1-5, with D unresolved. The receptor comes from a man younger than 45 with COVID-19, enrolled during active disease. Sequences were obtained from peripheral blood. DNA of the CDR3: TGTGCCAGCAGTGAGGAGGCAGGTTCTCAGCCCCAGCATTTT. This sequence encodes CASSEEAGSQPQHF.